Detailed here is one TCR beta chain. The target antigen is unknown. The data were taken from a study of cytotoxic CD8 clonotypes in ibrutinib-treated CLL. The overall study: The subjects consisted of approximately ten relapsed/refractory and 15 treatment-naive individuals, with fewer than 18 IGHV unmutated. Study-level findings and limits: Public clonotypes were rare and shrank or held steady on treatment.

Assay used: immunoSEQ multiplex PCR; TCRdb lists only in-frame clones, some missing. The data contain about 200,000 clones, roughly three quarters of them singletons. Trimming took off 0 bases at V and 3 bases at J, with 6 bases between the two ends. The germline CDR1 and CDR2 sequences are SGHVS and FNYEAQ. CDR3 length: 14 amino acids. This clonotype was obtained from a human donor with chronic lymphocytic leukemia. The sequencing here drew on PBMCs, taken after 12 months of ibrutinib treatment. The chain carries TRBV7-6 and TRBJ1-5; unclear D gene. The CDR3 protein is CASSLAGPNQPQHF. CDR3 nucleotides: TGTGCCAGCAGCTTAGCTGGGCCCAATCAGCCCCAGCATTTT.